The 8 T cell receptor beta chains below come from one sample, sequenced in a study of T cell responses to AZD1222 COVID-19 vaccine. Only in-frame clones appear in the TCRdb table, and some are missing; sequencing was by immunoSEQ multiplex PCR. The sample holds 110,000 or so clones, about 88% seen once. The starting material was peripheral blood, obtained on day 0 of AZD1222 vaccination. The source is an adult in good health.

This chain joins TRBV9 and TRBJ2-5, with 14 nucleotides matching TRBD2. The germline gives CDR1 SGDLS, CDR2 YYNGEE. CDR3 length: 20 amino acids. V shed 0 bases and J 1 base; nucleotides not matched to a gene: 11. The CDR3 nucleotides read TGTGCCAGCAGCGTAGCCCTGGGGACTAGCGGGAGAGTCGGCCAAGAGACCCAGTACTTC. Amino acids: CASSVALGTSGRVGQETQYF. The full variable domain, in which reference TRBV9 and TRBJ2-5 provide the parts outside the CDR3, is DSGVTQTPKHLITATGQRVTLRCSPRSGDLSVYWYQQSLDQGLQFLIQYYNGEERAKGNILERFSAQQFPDLHSELNLSSLELGDSALYFCASSVALGTSGRVGQETQYFGPGTRLLVL.

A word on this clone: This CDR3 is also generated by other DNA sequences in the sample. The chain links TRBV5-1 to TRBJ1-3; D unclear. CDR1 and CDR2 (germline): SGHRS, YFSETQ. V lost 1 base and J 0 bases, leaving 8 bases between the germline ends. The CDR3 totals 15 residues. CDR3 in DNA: TGCGCCAGCAGCTTGTCCGGGAGCTCTGGAAACACCATATATTTT. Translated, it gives CASSLSGSSGNTIYF.

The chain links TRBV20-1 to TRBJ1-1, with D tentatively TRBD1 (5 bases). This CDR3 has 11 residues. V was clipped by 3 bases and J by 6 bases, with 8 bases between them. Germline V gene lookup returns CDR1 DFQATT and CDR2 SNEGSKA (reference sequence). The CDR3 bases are TGCAGTGCTAGCCCGGGGGCTGAAGCTTTCTTT. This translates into CSASPGAEAFF.

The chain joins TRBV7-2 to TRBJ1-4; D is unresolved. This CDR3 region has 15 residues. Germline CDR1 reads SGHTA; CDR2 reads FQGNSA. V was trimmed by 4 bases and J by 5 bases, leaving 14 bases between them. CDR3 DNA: TGTGCCAGCAGCTCCCGGGTATCCCCCAATGAAAAACTGTTTTTT. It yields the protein CASSSRVSPNEKLFF.

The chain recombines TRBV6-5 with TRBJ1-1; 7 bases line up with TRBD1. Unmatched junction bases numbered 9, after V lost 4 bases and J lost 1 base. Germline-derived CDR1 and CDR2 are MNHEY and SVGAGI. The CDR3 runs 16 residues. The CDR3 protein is CASSSAPGGGNTEAFF. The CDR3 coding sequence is TGTGCCAGCAGTTCGGCCCCAGGGGGAGGGAACACTGAAGCTTTCTTT.

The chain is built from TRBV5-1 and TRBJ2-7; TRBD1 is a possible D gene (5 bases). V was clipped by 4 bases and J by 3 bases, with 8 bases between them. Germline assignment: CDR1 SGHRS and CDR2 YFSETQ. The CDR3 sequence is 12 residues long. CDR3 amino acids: CASSVDNYEQYF. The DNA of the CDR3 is TGCGCCAGCAGCGTGGACAACTACGAGCAGTACTTC.

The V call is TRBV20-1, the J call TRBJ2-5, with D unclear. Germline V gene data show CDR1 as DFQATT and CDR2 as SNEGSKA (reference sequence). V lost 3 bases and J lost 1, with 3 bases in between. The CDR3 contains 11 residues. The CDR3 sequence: CSARRQETQYF. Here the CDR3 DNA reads TGCAGTGCTAGGCGCCAAGAGACCCAGTACTTC.

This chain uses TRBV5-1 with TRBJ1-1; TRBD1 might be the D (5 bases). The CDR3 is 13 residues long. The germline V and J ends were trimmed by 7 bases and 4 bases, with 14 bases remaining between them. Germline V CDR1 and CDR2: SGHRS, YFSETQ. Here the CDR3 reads CASGHRGGTEAFF. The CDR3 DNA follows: TGCGCCAGCGGACATCGGGGGGGCACTGAAGCTTTCTTT. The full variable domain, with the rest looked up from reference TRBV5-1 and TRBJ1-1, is KAGVTQTPRYLIKTRGQQVTLSCSPISGHRSVSWYQQTPGQGLQFLFEYFSETQRNKGNFPGRFSGRQFSNSRSEMNVSTLELGDSALYLCASGHRGGTEAFFGQGTRLTVV.